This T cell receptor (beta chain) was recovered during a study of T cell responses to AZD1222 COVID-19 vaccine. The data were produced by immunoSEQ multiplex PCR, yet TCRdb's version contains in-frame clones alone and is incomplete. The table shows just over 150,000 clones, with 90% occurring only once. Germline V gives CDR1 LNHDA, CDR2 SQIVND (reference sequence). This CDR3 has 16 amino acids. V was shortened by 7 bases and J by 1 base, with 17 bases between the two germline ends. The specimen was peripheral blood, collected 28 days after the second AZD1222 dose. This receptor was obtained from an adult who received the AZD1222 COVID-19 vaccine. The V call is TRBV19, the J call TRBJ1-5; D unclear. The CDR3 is CASKDNGLLSNQPQHF. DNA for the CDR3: TGTGCCAGTAAGGATAATGGTCTTCTGAGCAATCAGCCCCAGCATTTT.